Presented here are 2 T cell receptor beta chains from one specimen sequenced in a study of cytomegalovirus exposure and HLA in healthy donors. It was with 60 Vbeta and 13 Jbeta primers that the PCR ran. The method was immunoSEQ multiplex PCR; TCRdb's version includes in-frame clones alone and lacks a portion of them. The data contain about 160,000 clones, around 80% of them singletons. Sequencing input: PBMCs. The source is a woman aged 40 to 50 in good health and CMV-seropositive.

V gene TRBV7-9 combines with J gene TRBJ1-3, with 12 nucleotides matching TRBD1. The V and J ends lost 5 bases and 1 base, in that order; junction bases with no gene match: 6. CDR3 length: 17 amino acids. CDR1 and CDR2 (germline): SEHNR, FQNEAQ (reference sequence). CDR3 nucleotides: TGTGCCAGCAGCCCGGGACAGGGGGCTATTTCTGGAAACACCATATATTTT. As protein: CASSPGQGAISGNTIYF.

The rearrangement uses TRBV6-5 and TRBJ2-5; 7 positions match TRBD2. The V and J ends lost 4 bases and 2 bases, in that order; junction bases with no gene match: 4. This CDR3 region has 14 residues. Looked up from germline, CDR1 is MNHEY and CDR2 is SVGAGI. The CDR3 DNA reads TGTGCCAGCAGTTCCTGGACTAGACAAGAGACCCAGTACTTC. Protein: CASSSWTRQETQYF.